The clone carrying this TCR beta chain has at least ten counts. Its cognate antigen is unknown. This sample is part of a study of CD8 T cells in ankylosing spondylitis. Preparation of TCR beta libraries was done by quantitative 5'-RACE with molecular barcodes. TCRdb independently ran MiXCR on the 5' RACE reads; one entry per CDR3 protein. The repertoire holds roughly 90,000 distinct CDR3 sequences, with just under 9% as singletons. Study-wide results and caveats: According to the report, clones linked to the disease were significantly enriched in matched synovial fluid samples taken from ankylosing spondylitis patients. Earlier authors reported some of these motif variants in reactive arthritis synovial fluid and blood. Roughly eight highly homologous variants made up a TCR beta motif that seemed to typify ankylosing spondylitis blood.

This CDR3 comprises 16 residues. Trimming cost V 3 bases and J 0 bases; bases outside gene matches: 4. The receptor comes from a male donor with ankylosing spondylitis. The chain links TRBV12-3 or TRBV12-4 to TRBJ2-1; the match to TRBD2 covers 8 bases. Sequencing was done on a sample of blood, either unsorted or a sorted T cell fraction (not recorded which). The CDR3 here is CASSFTSGDSYNEQFF. The DNA of the CDR3 is TGTGCCAGCAGTTTCACTAGCGGAGACTCCTACAATGAGCAGTTCTTC.